This passage covers 8 T cell receptor beta chains from one sample sequenced in a study of cytomegalovirus exposure and HLA in healthy donors. Repertoires were generated with immunoSEQ multiplex PCR, while TCRdb's copy carries only in-frame clones and drops some. The data show 130,000 to 150,000 clones, 85% to 90% seen once. The sequenced sample was PBMCs. Receptor source: a man between 18 and 29 years old in good health and CMV-seronegative.

CDR3 loop: CASSQTPGQGYGYTF. The CDR3 region has the DNA TGCGCCAGCAGCCAGACACCGGGACAGGGCTATGGCTACACCTTC. This chain uses TRBV4-3 with TRBJ1-2, with 9 bases fitting TRBD1. Trimming took 3 bases from V and 4 from J; bases not matched to a gene: 6. This CDR3 is built from 15 residues. From germline, CDR1 is LGHNA and CDR2 YSLEER.

This sequence joins TRBV18 and TRBJ2-1; TRBD1 agrees at 7 bases. CDR3 length equals 16 residues. The V and J ends lost 5 bases and 0 bases, in that order; junction bases with no gene match: 7. Per the germline V gene, CDR1 is KGHSH and CDR2 is LQKENI. The CDR3 sequence is CASSGVGQSSYNEQFF. Here the CDR3 DNA reads TGTGCCAGCTCAGGAGTGGGACAGAGCTCCTACAATGAGCAGTTCTTC.

V is TRBV6-5 and J is TRBJ2-7; 8 nucleotides align to TRBD1. Unmatched junction bases numbered 8, after V lost 5 bases and J lost 5 bases. The CDR3 is 14 amino acids. CDR1 and CDR2 from the germline V gene are MNHEY and SVGAGI. CDR3 in amino acids: CASSLRTGFDEQYF. CDR3 coding DNA: TGTGCCAGCAGTCTGCGGACAGGGTTTGACGAGCAGTACTTC.

CDR3 nucleotide sequence: TGTGCCAGCAGTTACCCAAATGGCTACACCTTC. This codes for CASSYPNGYTF. The chain joins TRBV6-5 to TRBJ1-2; D remains ambiguous. The CDR3 length is 11 residues. Germline assignment: CDR1 MNHEY and CDR2 SVGAGI. V was shortened by 2 bases and J by 6 bases, with 4 bases between the two germline ends.

The chain couples TRBV4-1 to TRBJ2-7; 12 positions agree with TRBD1. The CDR3 is 15 amino acids. After removal of 2 bases from V and 3 bases from J, the junction contained 2 bases not matched to a gene. Germline CDR1 MGHRA, CDR2 YSYEKL. The CDR3 nucleotides are TGCGCCAGCAGCCAAAGGGACAGGGGGCTCTACGAGCAGTACTTC. Translating it yields CASSQRDRGLYEQYF.

V and J are TRBV19 and TRBJ2-1; D might be TRBD2 (5 bases). Germline values: CDR1 LNHDA, CDR2 SQIVND (reference sequence). The V end lost 10 bases, the J end lost 9 bases, and 16 bases lay between the germline ends. This CDR3 contains 12 residues. This chain's CDR3 is CATSTSGFEQFF. In DNA, the CDR3 is TGTGCCACTTCCACCTCGGGATTTGAGCAGTTCTTC.

V is TRBV6-1 and J is TRBJ1-1; no clear D. Trimming removed 1 base from V and 4 bases from J, with 7 bases in between. Germline assignment: CDR1 MNHNS and CDR2 SASEGT. CDR3 length: 13 amino acids. CDR3 in amino acids: CASSEVGSTEAFF. CDR3 sequence (DNA): TGTGCCAGCAGTGAAGTTGGGAGCACTGAAGCTTTCTTT.

This clone occurred a few times. The J gene is TRBJ1-1, the V gene TRBV30; D not certain. Germline V gene data show CDR1 as GTSNPN and CDR2 as SVGIG (reference sequence). There are 10 residues in the CDR3. The V gene lost 5 bases and the J gene lost 8 bases, with 9 bases spanning the gap. The CDR3 sequence is CAWGFEEAFF. DNA for the CDR3: TGTGCCTGGGGTTTCGAGGAAGCTTTCTTT.